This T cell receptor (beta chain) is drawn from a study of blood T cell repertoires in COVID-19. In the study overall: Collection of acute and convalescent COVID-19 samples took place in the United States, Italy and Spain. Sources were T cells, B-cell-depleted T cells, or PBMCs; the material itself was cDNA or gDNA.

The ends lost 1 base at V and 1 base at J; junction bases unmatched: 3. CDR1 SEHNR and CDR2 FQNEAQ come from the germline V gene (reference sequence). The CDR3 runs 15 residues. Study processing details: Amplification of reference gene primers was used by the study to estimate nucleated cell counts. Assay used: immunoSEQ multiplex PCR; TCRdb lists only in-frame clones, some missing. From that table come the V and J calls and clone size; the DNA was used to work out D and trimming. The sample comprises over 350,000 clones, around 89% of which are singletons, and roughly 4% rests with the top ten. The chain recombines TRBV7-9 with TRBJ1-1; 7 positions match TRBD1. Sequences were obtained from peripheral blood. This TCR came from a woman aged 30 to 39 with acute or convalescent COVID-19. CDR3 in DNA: TGTGCCAGCAGCTTAGAGGACAGGTGGAACACTGAAGCTTTCTTT. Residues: CASSLEDRWNTEAFF.